The 10 T cell receptor beta chains listed next were all sequenced from one sample in a study of radiation and T cells in renal cell carcinoma. Repertoires were generated with immunoSEQ multiplex PCR, while TCRdb's copy carries only in-frame clones and drops some. This sample has 150,000 or so clones, with about 87% found just once. Sample time point: baseline pretreatment blood. Noted treatment: 15 Gy SBRT to primary tumor, nephrectomy 4 weeks later. The source was blood, collected from a patient whose treatment included radiotherapy and nephrectomy. Receptors originate from a woman aged 70-85 years with renal cell carcinoma.

This clone was seen a few times. This sequence joins TRBV27 and TRBJ1-2; 7 bases align to TRBD1. Germline CDR1 is MNHEY and CDR2 is SMNVEV (reference sequence). V dropped 5 bases and J dropped 3; count of bases not matched to a gene: 3. The CDR3 runs to 13 residues. CDR3: CASSTDRDYGYTF. The CDR3 DNA follows: TGTGCCAGCAGTACCGACAGGGACTATGGCTACACCTTC.

The chain combines TRBV7-6 with TRBJ2-7; TRBD1 matches at 7 bases. CDR1 is SGHVS, CDR2 FNYEAQ, per germline. Germline trimming cut 6 bases from V and 5 bases from J; bases unmatched to any gene: 7. The CDR3 contains 13 residues. CDR3 protein: CASSRQGVNEQYF. The CDR3, as DNA: TGTGCCAGCAGTAGGCAGGGGGTAAACGAGCAGTACTTC.

The chain is built from TRBV6-5 and TRBJ1-2; 7 bases agree with TRBD1. Germline lookup yields CDR1 MNHEY and CDR2 SVGAGI. CDR3 length equals 14 residues. After removal of 2 bases from V and 7 bases from J, the junction contained 7 bases not matched to a gene. CDR3 nucleotide sequence: TGTGCCAGCAGTTACACCCCTAGGACAGGTGGCTACACCTTC. Its protein product is CASSYTPRTGGYTF.

V and J are TRBV5-4 and TRBJ2-3; 10 positions agree with TRBD1. V trimming: 2 bases; J trimming: 1 base; junction bases outside the gene matches: 4. The CDR3 covers 16 residues. Germline CDR1 and CDR2: SGHNT and YYREEE (reference sequence). The CDR3: CASSFDRGLGTDTQYF. The CDR3 nucleotides read TGTGCCAGCAGCTTCGACAGGGGGCTCGGCACAGATACGCAGTATTTT.

In this sample, this clone turned up once. This rearrangement joins TRBV7-9 to TRBJ1-1; D gene unclear. V lost 5 bases to trimming and J lost 2 bases, with 12 bases between them. Germline V gives CDR1 SEHNR, CDR2 FQNEAQ (reference sequence). This CDR3 is 14 amino acids long. The CDR3 sequence is CASSRGVGNTEAFF. In nucleotides, the CDR3 is TGTGCCAGCAGCCGTGGCGTAGGAAACACTGAAGCTTTCTTT.

This chain joins TRBV13 and TRBJ1-2; weak D call: TRBD1 (5 bases). Trimming took off 5 bases at V and 2 bases at J, with 15 bases between the two ends. CDR1 and CDR2 (germline): PRHDT, FYEKMQ (reference sequence). The CDR3 has 15 residues. Here the CDR3 reads CASSTAPAGNYGYTF. The CDR3 DNA follows: TGTGCCAGCAGCACAGCCCCCGCAGGGAACTATGGCTACACCTTC.

V and J are TRBV6-5 and TRBJ1-2; D not certain. Trimming took 10 bases from V and 2 from J, leaving 17 bases between them. The CDR3 consists of 14 residues. Looked up from germline, CDR1 is MNHEY and CDR2 is SVGAGI. The CDR3 loop reads CATTRERANYGYTF. In nucleotides, the CDR3 is TGTGCCACCACCCGGGAAAGAGCGAACTATGGCTACACCTTC.

The CDR3 loop is CASSPLSGEGRYGYTF. In DNA, the CDR3 is TGTGCCAGCTCACCACTTTCAGGGGAAGGAAGGTATGGCTACACCTTC. The chain recombines TRBV18 with TRBJ1-2; the D gene is possibly TRBD1 (6 bases). This CDR3 spans 16 amino acids. V was shortened by 1 base and J by 5 bases, with 17 bases between the two germline ends. CDR1 and CDR2 from the germline V gene are KGHSH and LQKENI.

The chain carries TRBV7-3 and TRBJ2-5; 12 nucleotides line up with TRBD2. The CDR3 loop spans 16 amino acids. V dropped 6 bases and J dropped 1; count of bases not matched to a gene: 6. CDR1 and CDR2 (germline): SGHTA, FQGTGA. CDR3 sequence: CASRSGLAGSQETQYF. The DNA for the CDR3 is TGTGCCAGCAGATCAGGACTAGCGGGGTCCCAAGAGACCCAGTACTTC.

This clone has a handful of counts. The chain is built from TRBV30 and TRBJ2-5; 10 positions agree with TRBD1. Losses at the gene ends were 3 bases for V and 2 bases for J; bases not matched to a gene: 0. CDR3 length equals 13 residues. Germline CDR1 is GTSNPN and CDR2 is SVGIG (reference sequence). CDR3 sequence reads: CAWRGQGQETQYF. The CDR3 nucleotides read TGTGCCTGGAGGGGACAGGGGCAAGAGACCCAGTACTTC.